The 23 T cell receptor beta chains in this list originate from one sample, sequenced in a study of healthy donors' naive CD4 and CD8 T cells. Starting from approximately 500 ng of total RNA, TCR libraries were made with linear amplification. TCRdb itself ran the reads through MiXCR, one entry per CDR3 protein. In the table there are roughly 200,000 distinct CDR3 sequences, 65% to 75% of which are singletons. Sequenced input: naive CD4+ and CD8+ T cells sorted from blood, pooled from several donors. Receptors were obtained from a pool of human donors in good health; the sample pools cells from several healthy donors.

The rearrangement uses TRBV6-5 and TRBJ2-2, with 8 positions matching TRBD1. J gave up 8 bases and V 1 base, and 9 bases lay outside the gene matches. The CDR3 loop spans 16 amino acids. Germline V gene lookup returns CDR1 MNHEY and CDR2 SVGAGI. The CDR3 loop reads CASSYWEGTGLGELFF. The CDR3 nucleotides are TGTGCCAGCAGTTACTGGGAAGGGACAGGATTGGGGGAGCTGTTTTTT.

V and J are TRBV6-2 or TRBV6-3 and TRBJ1-2, with D perhaps matching TRBD1 (6 bases). The CDR3 consists of 13 residues. The germline V and J ends were trimmed by 2 bases and 7 bases, with 11 bases remaining between them. The germline V gene has CDR1 MNHEY and CDR2 SVGEGT. Here the CDR3 reads CASSYRGLRGYTF. The CDR3 DNA is TGTGCCAGCAGTTACCGGGGGCTGCGTGGCTACACCTTC.

The chain uses TRBV12-3 or TRBV12-4 and TRBJ2-5; TRBD1 aligns across 9 bases. The CDR3 sequence is 14 residues long. V was pared by 5 bases and J by 5 bases, with 6 bases of the junction left unmatched. The CDR3 DNA is TGTGCCAGCAGTGACACAGGGGGCCGGGAGACCCAGTACTTC. It yields the protein CASSDTGGRETQYF.

The chain has TRBV29-1 and TRBJ2-7; 11 nucleotides line up with TRBD2. The germline CDR1 and CDR2 sequences are SQVTM and ANQGSEA. This CDR3 has 15 residues. The ends lost 0 bases at V and 5 bases at J; junction bases unmatched: 6. CDR3 amino acids: CSVEDPLAGGDEQYF. In DNA, the CDR3 is TGCAGCGTTGAAGACCCCCTAGCGGGGGGTGACGAGCAGTACTTC.

The rearrangement joins TRBV20-1 to TRBJ2-1; TRBD2 agrees at 15 bases. The CDR3 is made up of 17 amino acids. Germline trimming cut 7 bases from V and 4 bases from J; bases unmatched to any gene: 11. Germline values: CDR1 DFQATT, CDR2 SNEGSKA (reference sequence). CDR3 sequence: CSVFPGTSGRFYNEQFF. CDR3 nucleotide sequence: TGCAGTGTTTTCCCCGGGACTAGCGGGAGGTTTTACAATGAGCAGTTCTTC.

The chain is built from TRBV12-5 and TRBJ2-7; D is unclear. Trimming removed 7 bases at V and 1 base at J, with 8 bases between. Germline V gives CDR1 LGHNT, CDR2 FRNRAP. This CDR3 has 12 amino acids. The chain's CDR3 is CASDSGSYEQYF. The CDR3 DNA reads as TGTGCTAGTGATTCCGGGTCCTACGAGCAGTACTTC.

The chain is built from TRBV2 and TRBJ1-2; unclear D gene. Germline assignment: CDR1 SNHLY and CDR2 FYNNEI. CDR3 length equals 13 residues. V lost 3 bases, J lost 2 bases, and 7 bases lay in between. CDR3 sequence: CASSDVVNYGYTF. The CDR3 coding sequence is TGTGCCAGCAGTGATGTGGTCAACTATGGCTACACCTTC. Complete variable domain (other parts from reference TRBV2 and TRBJ1-2): EPEVTQTPSHQVTQMGQEVILRCVPISNHLYFYWYRQILGQKVEFLVSFYNNEISEKSEIFDDQFSVERPDGSNFTLKIRSTKLEDSAMYFCASSDVVNYGYTFGSGTRLTVV.

The genes are TRBV10-3 and TRBJ2-7, with D possibly being TRBD2 (6 bases). The germline V gene has CDR1 ENHRY and CDR2 SYGVKD. The CDR3 loop spans 15 amino acids. With 1 base removed from V and 7 bases from J, the gap between germline ends came to 17 bases. The CDR3 sequence: CAISEYGGQGEEQYF. The CDR3 coding sequence is TGTGCCATCAGTGAGTACGGAGGGCAGGGTGAAGAGCAGTACTTC.

As concerns this clonotype: One end of the junction varies from germline; a read error may be responsible. V and J are TRBV7-8 and TRBJ2-1; 9 positions agree with TRBD2. The V gene's germline CDR1 is SGHVS and CDR2 FQNEAQ. This CDR3 region has 16 residues. CDR3 residues: CVSSLGMTSGHNEQFF. CDR3 sequence (DNA): TGTGTCAGCAGCTTAGGAATGACTAGCGGCCACAATGAGCAGTTCTTC. The full variable domain, its missing parts supplied by reference TRBV7-8 and TRBJ2-1, is GAGVSQSPRYKVAKRGQDVALRCDPISGHVSLFWYQQALGQGPEFLTYFQNEAQLDKSGLPSDRFFAERPEGSVSTLKIQRTQQEDSAVYLCVSSLGMTSGHNEQFFGPGTRLTVL.

The V and J genes are TRBV4-3 and TRBJ2-5; TRBD1 or TRBD2 may be the D gene (6 bases each). The V and J ends lost 4 bases and 2 bases respectively, with 11 bases between them. This CDR3 has 14 residues. Germline V gives CDR1 LGHNA, CDR2 YSLEER. The CDR3: CASSREGGQETQYF. CDR3 in DNA: TGCGCCAGCAGCCGAGAGGGGGGACAAGAGACCCAGTACTTC.

The V gene is TRBV30, the J gene TRBJ1-2; maybe TRBD1 (5 bases). CDR3 length equals 16 residues. Germline assignment: CDR1 GTSNPN and CDR2 SVGIG (reference sequence). V was clipped by 0 bases and J by 4 bases, with 18 bases between them. CDR3 sequence: CAWSVPSMGPIYGYTF. CDR3 DNA: TGTGCCTGGAGTGTACCTTCTATGGGACCGATCTATGGCTACACCTTC.

This clonotype was recorded a few times. The chain has TRBV29-1 and TRBJ1-3; D remains unclear. The V gene's germline CDR1 is SQVTM and CDR2 ANQGSEA. This CDR3 region has 14 residues. Trimming shortened V by 7 bases and J by 0 bases, and 13 bases separated the two germline ends. DNA for the CDR3: TGCAGCGGCTCGACGGAATACTCTGGAAACACCATATATTTT. Translating gives CSGSTEYSGNTIYF.

This chain uses TRBV29-1 with TRBJ1-1; 10 positions agree with TRBD1. The V gene end was trimmed by 6 bases and the J gene end by 7 bases; junction bases not matched to a gene: 5. Germline CDR1 SQVTM, CDR2 ANQGSEA. The CDR3 runs to 12 residues. CDR3 region: CSVGRDRGEAFF. The CDR3 DNA reads TGCAGCGTGGGCCGGGACAGGGGTGAAGCTTTCTTT.

This sequence joins TRBV30 and TRBJ2-1; D might be TRBD2 (5 bases). V shed 7 bases and J shed 10 bases, with 14 bases lying between them. CDR1 is GTSNPN and CDR2 is SVGIG in the germline V gene (reference sequence). The CDR3 has 11 residues. The chain's CDR3 is CASREGYEQFF. CDR3 sequence (DNA): TGTGCCTCCCGGGAAGGATACGAGCAGTTCTTC.

The genes are TRBV7-6 and TRBJ2-3; D is unclear. V shed 1 base and J shed 0 bases, with 11 bases lying between them. The V gene's germline CDR1 is SGHVS and CDR2 FNYEAQ. The CDR3 runs to 16 residues. CDR3 region: CASSLVSYPSTDTQYF. The CDR3 nucleotides are TGTGCCAGCAGCTTAGTCTCTTACCCTAGCACAGATACGCAGTATTTT.

The J gene is TRBJ1-2, the V gene TRBV19; TRBD1 matches at 10 bases. The CDR3 loop spans 15 amino acids. CDR1 is LNHDA, CDR2 SQIVND, per germline (reference sequence). Germline trimming cut 7 bases from V and 6 bases from J; bases unmatched to any gene: 11. The CDR3 here is CASTRQGAFTDGYTF. In nucleotides, the CDR3 is TGTGCCAGTACGAGACAGGGGGCCTTCACGGATGGCTACACCTTC.

The J gene is TRBJ1-4, the V gene TRBV10-3; TRBD1 matches at 9 bases. This CDR3 spans 13 amino acids. The V segment lost 8 bases and the J segment 5 bases; nucleotides outside the gene matches: 3. The V gene's germline CDR1 is ENHRY and CDR2 SYGVKD. The CDR3 spells CAIRGQGNEKLFF. The CDR3 region has the DNA TGTGCCATCCGAGGACAGGGGAATGAAAAACTGTTTTTT.

The chain is built from TRBV24-1 and TRBJ2-3; D gene uncertain. CDR1 is KGHDR and CDR2 is SFDVKD in the germline V gene. This CDR3 is 14 amino acids long. Trimming shortened V by 6 bases and J by 0 bases, and 9 bases separated the two germline ends. CDR3 sequence reads: CATSSATSTDTQYF. In nucleotides, the CDR3 is TGTGCCACCAGTTCGGCCACTAGCACAGATACGCAGTATTTT.

The chain's CDR3 is CASTRTPPGNTIYF. CDR3 coding DNA: TGTGCCAGCACCCGGACACCCCCTGGAAACACCATATATTTT. This chain connects TRBV7-8 to TRBJ1-3, with a weak D call TRBD1 (5 bases). Germline CDR1 reads SGHVS; CDR2 reads FQNEAQ. CDR3 size: 14 residues. Trimming took off 7 bases at V and 2 bases at J, with 12 bases between the two ends.

This clonotype was recorded only once. The chain employs TRBV5-1 and TRBJ2-1, with 11 bases fitting TRBD2. Germline lookup yields CDR1 SGHRS and CDR2 YFSETQ. There are 18 residues in the CDR3. V shed 5 bases, J shed 0 bases, and the junction held 10 bases outside the gene matches. The CDR3 loop is CASRDAGTSGGSYNEQFF. The DNA of the CDR3 is TGCGCCAGCAGGGACGCTGGGACTAGCGGAGGCTCCTACAATGAGCAGTTCTTC.

This clonotype was detected only a few times. The V call is TRBV13, the J call TRBJ2-7; perhaps TRBD1 as D (5 bases). CDR1 is PRHDT and CDR2 is FYEKMQ in the germline V gene (reference sequence). The CDR3 extends over 14 amino acids. V dropped 1 base and J dropped 5 bases, with 12 bases sitting between them. CDR3 amino acids: CASSLVAGLNEQYF. The CDR3 DNA reads TGTGCCAGCAGCTTAGTCGCAGGGTTGAACGAGCAGTACTTC. The entire variable domain, with the rest obtained from reference TRBV13 and TRBJ2-7, is as follows: AAGVIQSPRHLIKEKRETATLKCYPIPRHDTVYWYQQGPGQDPQFLISFYEKMQSDKGSIPDRFSAQQFSDYHSELNMSSLELGDSALYFCASSLVAGLNEQYFGPGTRLTVT.

The V and J genes are TRBV29-1 and TRBJ2-5; no clear D. The CDR3 has 10 amino acids. Trimming left V 3 bases short and J 5 bases short, with 4 bases between. Looked up from germline, CDR1 is SQVTM and CDR2 is ANQGSEA. The CDR3 nucleotides read TGCAGCGTTGACATGGAGACCCAGTACTTC. The encoded protein is CSVDMETQYF.

The chain combines TRBV27 with TRBJ1-1; D perhaps matches TRBD1 (5 bases). The CDR3 is made up of 12 amino acids. Germline CDR1 and CDR2: MNHEY and SMNVEV (reference sequence). V was shortened by 7 bases and J by 1 base, with 7 bases between the two germline ends. CDR3 region: CASIGGNTEAFF. The CDR3 bases are TGTGCCAGCATTGGGGGGAACACTGAAGCTTTCTTT.